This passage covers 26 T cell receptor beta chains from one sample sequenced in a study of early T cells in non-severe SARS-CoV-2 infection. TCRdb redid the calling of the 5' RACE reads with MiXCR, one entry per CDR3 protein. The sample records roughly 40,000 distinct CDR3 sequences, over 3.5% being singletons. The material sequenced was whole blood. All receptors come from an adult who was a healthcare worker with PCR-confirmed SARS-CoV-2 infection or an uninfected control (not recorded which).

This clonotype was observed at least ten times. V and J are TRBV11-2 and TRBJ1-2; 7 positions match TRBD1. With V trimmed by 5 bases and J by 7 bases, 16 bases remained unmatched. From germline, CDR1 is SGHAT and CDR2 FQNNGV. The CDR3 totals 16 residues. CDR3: CASSQGGTILGRGYTF. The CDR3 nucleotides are TGTGCCAGCAGCCAAGGGGGCACGATTCTAGGCCGTGGCTACACCTTC.

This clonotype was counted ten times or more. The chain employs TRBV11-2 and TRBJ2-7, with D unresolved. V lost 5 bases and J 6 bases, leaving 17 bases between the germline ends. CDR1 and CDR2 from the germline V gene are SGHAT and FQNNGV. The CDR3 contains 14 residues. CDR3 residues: CASSRDMDLGEQYF. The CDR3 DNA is TGTGCCAGCAGCCGAGACATGGATCTCGGCGAGCAGTACTTC.

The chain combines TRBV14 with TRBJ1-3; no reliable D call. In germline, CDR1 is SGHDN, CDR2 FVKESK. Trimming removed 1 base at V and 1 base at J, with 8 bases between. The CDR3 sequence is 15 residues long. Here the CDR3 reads CASSQVKGSGNTIYF. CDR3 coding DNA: TGTGCCAGCAGCCAAGTCAAGGGTTCTGGAAACACCATATATTTT.

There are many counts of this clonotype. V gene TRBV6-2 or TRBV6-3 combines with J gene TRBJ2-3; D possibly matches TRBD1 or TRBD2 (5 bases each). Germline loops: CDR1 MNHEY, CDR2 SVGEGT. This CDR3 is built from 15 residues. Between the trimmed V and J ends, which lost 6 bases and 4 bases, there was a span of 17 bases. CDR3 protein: CASSQIERGSDTQYF. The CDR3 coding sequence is TGTGCCAGCAGCCAGATTGAGAGGGGATCAGATACGCAGTATTTT.

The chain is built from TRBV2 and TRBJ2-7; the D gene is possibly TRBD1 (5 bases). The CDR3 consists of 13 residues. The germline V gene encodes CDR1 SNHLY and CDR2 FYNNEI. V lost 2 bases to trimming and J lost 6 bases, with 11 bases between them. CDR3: CASSEMDQGEQYF. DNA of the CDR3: TGTGCCAGCAGTGAAATGGACCAGGGCGAGCAGTACTTC.

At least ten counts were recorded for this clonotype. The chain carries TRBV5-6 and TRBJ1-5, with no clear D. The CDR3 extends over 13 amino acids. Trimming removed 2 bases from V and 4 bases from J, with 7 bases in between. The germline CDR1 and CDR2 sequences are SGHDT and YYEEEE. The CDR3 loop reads CASSFTPNQPQHF. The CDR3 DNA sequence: TGTGCCAGCAGCTTTACTCCTAATCAGCCCCAGCATTTT.

CDR3 region: CASSPGFNGEPQHF. The DNA for the CDR3 is TGTGCCAGCTCACCGGGATTTAATGGGGAGCCCCAGCATTTT. This chain uses TRBV18 with TRBJ1-5; D not certain. Trimming stripped 3 bases from V and 8 bases from J, with 14 bases between. Germline-derived CDR1 and CDR2 are KGHSH and LQKENI. This CDR3 has 14 amino acids.

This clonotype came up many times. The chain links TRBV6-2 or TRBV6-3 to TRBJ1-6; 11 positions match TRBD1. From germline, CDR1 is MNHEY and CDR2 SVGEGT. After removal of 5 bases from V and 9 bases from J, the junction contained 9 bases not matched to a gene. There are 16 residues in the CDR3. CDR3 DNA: TGTGCCAGCAGTACCTTGGACAGGGGGCAAGGTTCACCCCTCCACTTT. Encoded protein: CASSTLDRGQGSPLHF.

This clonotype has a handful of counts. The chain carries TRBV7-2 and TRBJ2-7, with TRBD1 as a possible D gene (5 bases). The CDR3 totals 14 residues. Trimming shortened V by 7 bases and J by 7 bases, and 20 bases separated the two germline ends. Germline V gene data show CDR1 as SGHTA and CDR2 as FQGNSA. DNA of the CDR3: TGTGCCAGCACCACGAATCCAGGGTTTAGAGAGCAGTACTTC. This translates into CASTTNPGFREQYF.

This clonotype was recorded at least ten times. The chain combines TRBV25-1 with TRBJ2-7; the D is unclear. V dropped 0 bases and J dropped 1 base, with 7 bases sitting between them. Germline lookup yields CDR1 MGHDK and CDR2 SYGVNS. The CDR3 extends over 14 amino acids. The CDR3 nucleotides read TGTGCCAGCAGTGAATATGGCGGATCCTACGAGCAGTACTTC. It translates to CASSEYGGSYEQYF.

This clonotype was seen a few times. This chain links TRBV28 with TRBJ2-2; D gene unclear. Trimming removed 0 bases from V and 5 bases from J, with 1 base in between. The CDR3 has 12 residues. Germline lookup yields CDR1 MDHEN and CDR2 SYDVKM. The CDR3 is CASSLWTGELFF. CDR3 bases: TGTGCCAGCAGTTTATGGACCGGGGAGCTGTTTTTT. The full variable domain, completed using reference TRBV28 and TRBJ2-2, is DVKVTQSSRYLVKRTGEKVFLECVQDMDHENMFWYRQDPGLGLRLIYFSYDVKMKEKGDIPEGYSVSREKKERFSLILESASTNQTSMYLCASSLWTGELFFGEGSRLTVL.

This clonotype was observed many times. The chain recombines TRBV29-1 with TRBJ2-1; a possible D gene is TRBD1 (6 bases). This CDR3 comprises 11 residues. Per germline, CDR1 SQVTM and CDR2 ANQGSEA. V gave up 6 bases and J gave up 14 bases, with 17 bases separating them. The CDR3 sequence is CSVSYREYEFF. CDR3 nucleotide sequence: TGCAGCGTCAGTTACAGGGAATACGAGTTCTTC.

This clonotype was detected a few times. CDR3 sequence (DNA): TGTCTCTCGGGCACAGATACGCAGTATTTT. This sequence encodes CLSGTDTQYF. The chain employs TRBV28 and TRBJ2-3; no clear D gene. The CDR3 spans 10 residues. Germline values: CDR1 MDHEN, CDR2 SYDVKM. The full variable domain, its missing parts supplied by reference TRBV28 and TRBJ2-3, is DVKVTQSSRYLVKRTGEKVFLECVQDMDHENMFWYRQDPGLGLRLIYFSYDVKMKEKGDIPEGYSVSREKKERFSLILESASTNQTSMYLCLSGTDTQYFGPGTRLTVL.

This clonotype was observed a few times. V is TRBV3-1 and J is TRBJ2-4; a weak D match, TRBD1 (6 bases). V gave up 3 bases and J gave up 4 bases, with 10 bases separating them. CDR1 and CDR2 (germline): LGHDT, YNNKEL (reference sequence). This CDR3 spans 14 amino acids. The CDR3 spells CASSHLGTKNIQYF. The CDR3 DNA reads TGTGCCAGCAGCCACTTAGGGACAAAAAACATTCAGTACTTC. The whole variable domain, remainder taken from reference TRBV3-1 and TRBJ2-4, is DTAVSQTPKYLVTQMGNDKSIKCEQNLGHDTMYWYKQDSKKFLKIMFSYNNKELIINETVPNRFSPKSPDKAHLNLHINSLELGDSAVYFCASSHLGTKNIQYFGAGTRLSVL.

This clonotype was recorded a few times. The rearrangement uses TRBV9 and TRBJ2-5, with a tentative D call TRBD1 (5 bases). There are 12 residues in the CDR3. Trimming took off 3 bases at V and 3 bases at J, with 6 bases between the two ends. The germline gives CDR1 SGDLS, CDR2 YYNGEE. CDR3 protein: CASSDRKETQYF. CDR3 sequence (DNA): TGTGCCAGCAGCGACAGGAAAGAGACCCAGTACTTC.

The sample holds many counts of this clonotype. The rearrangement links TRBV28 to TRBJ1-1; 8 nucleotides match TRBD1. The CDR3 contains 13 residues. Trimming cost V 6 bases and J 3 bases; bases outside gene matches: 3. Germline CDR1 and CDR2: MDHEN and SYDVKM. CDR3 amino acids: CASRLQGDTEAFF. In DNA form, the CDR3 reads TGTGCCAGCAGACTACAGGGGGACACTGAAGCTTTCTTT. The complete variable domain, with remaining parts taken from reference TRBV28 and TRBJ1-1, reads DVKVTQSSRYLVKRTGEKVFLECVQDMDHENMFWYRQDPGLGLRLIYFSYDVKMKEKGDIPEGYSVSREKKERFSLILESASTNQTSMYLCASRLQGDTEAFFGQGTRLTVV.

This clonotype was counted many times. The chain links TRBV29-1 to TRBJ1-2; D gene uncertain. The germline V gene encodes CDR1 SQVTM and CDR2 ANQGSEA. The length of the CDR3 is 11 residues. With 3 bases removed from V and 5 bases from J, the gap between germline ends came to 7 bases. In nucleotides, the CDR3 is TGCAGCGTTGACAGGCAGTATGGCTACACCTTC. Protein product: CSVDRQYGYTF.

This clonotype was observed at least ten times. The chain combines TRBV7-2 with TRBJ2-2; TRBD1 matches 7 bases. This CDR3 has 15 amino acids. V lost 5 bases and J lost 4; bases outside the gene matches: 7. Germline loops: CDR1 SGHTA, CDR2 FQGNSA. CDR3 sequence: CASSQGQISTGELFF. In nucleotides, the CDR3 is TGTGCCAGCAGCCAGGGACAGATAAGCACCGGGGAGCTGTTTTTT.

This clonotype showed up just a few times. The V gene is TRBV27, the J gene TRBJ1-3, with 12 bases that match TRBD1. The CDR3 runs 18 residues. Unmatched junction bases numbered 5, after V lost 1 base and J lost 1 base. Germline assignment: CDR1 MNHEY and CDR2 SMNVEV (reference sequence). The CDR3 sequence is CASSLYGTGGASGNTIYF. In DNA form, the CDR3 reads TGTGCCAGCAGTTTATACGGGACAGGGGGCGCGTCTGGAAACACCATATATTTT.

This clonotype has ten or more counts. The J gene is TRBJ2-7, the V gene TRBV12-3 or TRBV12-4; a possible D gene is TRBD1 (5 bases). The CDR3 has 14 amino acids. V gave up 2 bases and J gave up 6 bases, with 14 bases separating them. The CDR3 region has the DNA TGTGCCAGCAGTTTAATAGGGGTTGACGGCGAGCAGTACTTC. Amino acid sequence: CASSLIGVDGEQYF.

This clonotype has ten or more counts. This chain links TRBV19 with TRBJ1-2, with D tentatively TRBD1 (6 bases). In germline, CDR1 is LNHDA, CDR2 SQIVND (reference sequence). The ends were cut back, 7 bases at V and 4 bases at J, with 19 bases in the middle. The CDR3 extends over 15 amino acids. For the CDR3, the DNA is TGTGCCAGTACCCCGGGACATATGACGTCCTATGGCTACACCTTC. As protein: CASTPGHMTSYGYTF.

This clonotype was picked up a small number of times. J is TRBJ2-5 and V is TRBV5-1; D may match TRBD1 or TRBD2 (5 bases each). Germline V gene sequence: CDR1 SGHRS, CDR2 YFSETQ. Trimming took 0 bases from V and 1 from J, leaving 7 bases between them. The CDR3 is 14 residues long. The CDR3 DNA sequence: TGCGCCAGCAGCTTGGGAGGGACCCAAGAGACCCAGTACTTC. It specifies CASSLGGTQETQYF.

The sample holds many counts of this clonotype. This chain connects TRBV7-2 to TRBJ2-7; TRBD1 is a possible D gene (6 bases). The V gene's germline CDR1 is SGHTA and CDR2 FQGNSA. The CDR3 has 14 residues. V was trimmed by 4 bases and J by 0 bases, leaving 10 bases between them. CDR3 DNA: TGTGCCAGCAGCTCCACAGGGAGCTCCTACGAGCAGTACTTC. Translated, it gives CASSSTGSSYEQYF. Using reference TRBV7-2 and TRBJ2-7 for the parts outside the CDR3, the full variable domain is GAGVSQSPSNKVTEKGKDVELRCDPISGHTALYWYRQSLGQGLEFLIYFQGNSAPDKSGLPSDRFSAERTGGSVSTLTIQRTQQEDSAVYLCASSSTGSSYEQYFGPGTRLTVT.

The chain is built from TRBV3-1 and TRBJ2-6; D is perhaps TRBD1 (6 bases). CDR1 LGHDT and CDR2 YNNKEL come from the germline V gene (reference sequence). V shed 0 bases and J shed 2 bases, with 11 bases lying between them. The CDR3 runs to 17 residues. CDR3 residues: CASSQDTGIAGANVLTF. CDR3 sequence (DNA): TGTGCCAGCAGCCAAGATACAGGGATCGCTGGGGCCAACGTCCTGACTTTC.

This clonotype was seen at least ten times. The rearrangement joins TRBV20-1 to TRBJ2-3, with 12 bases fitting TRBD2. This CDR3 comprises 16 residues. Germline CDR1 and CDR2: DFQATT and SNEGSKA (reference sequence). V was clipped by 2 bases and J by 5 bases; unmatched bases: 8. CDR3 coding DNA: TGCAGTGCTAGAAGGGCTAGCGGGGGGGCAGGAGATACGCAGTATTTT. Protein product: CSARRASGGAGDTQYF.

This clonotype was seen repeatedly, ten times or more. In DNA form, the CDR3 reads TGCGCCAGCAGCTTGGTTGGGCAGGGGCAAGAGACCCAGTACTTC. Translated, it gives CASSLVGQGQETQYF. This chain links TRBV5-1 with TRBJ2-5; D might be TRBD1 (6 bases). Trimming removed 0 bases from V and 2 bases from J, with 11 bases in between. Germline loops: CDR1 SGHRS, CDR2 YFSETQ. This CDR3 contains 15 residues.